This T cell receptor beta chain was sequenced for a study of Ad26.COV2.S vaccination and SARS-CoV-2 variants. Clones were sequenced by immunoSEQ multiplex PCR, and TCRdb holds only the in-frame ones, with some missing. The sample lists about 320,000 clones, around 81% occurring once. As for treatment: around 19 received Ad26.COV2.S at low or high dose, single or two shots; about 5 received placebo; per-sample allocation not given. After the first vaccine or placebo injection, samples were drawn on day 63. The V end lost 3 bases, the J end lost 3 bases, and 8 bases lay between the germline ends. From germline, CDR1 is LGHDT and CDR2 YNNKEL (reference sequence). This CDR3 spans 13 amino acids.

This sample comprised peripheral blood, obtained in a trial of Ad26.COV2.S vaccine versus placebo. The chain combines TRBV3-1 (or the pseudogene TRBV3-2) with TRBJ1-1; no firm D call. The source is a person aged 18-60 years who received the Ad26.COV2.S COVID-19 vaccine or a placebo. Written as DNA, the CDR3 is TGTGCCAGCAGCCAGGGCCGCGACACTGAAGCTTTCTTT. Translated: CASSQGRDTEAFF.